The next 24 T cell receptor beta chains were all read from a single sample in a study of radiotherapy plus CTLA-4 blockade in lung cancer. TCRdb's table, derived via immunoSEQ multiplex PCR, lists solely in-frame clones and lacks some. The table lists about 49,000 clones, roughly two thirds of them singletons. Specimen: peripheral blood, collected from a patient treated with radiotherapy plus ipilimumab. Receptors were obtained from a human donor with non-small cell lung cancer who had a complete response to radiotherapy plus ipilimumab.

V and J are TRBV5-1 and TRBJ1-6; 12 bases agree with TRBD1. The CDR3 extends over 17 amino acids. Germline V gene sequence: CDR1 SGHRS, CDR2 YFSETQ. V shed 3 bases and J 10 bases; nucleotides not matched to a gene: 11. The CDR3 spells CASSSSGTGGAGSPLHF. DNA for the CDR3: TGCGCCAGCAGCTCCTCCGGGACAGGGGGCGCAGGGTCACCCCTCCACTTT.

The rearrangement links TRBV18 to TRBJ2-2; D is possibly TRBD1 (6 bases). This CDR3 has 20 amino acids. Per the germline V gene, CDR1 is KGHSH and CDR2 is LQKENI. The ends were cut back, 4 bases at V and 0 bases at J, with 24 bases in the middle. CDR3 region: CASSLSARQELLANTGELFF. The DNA of the CDR3 is TGTGCCAGCTCACTGTCGGCCCGACAGGAATTACTGGCGAACACCGGGGAGCTGTTTTTT.

J is TRBJ1-1 and V is TRBV18; 8 positions agree with TRBD1. V shed 3 bases, J shed 9 bases, and the junction held 6 bases outside the gene matches. The CDR3 length is 13 residues. Germline V gives CDR1 KGHSH, CDR2 LQKENI. The CDR3 DNA reads TGTGCCAGCTCACCCTCGCAGGGGGCGAAAGCTTTCTTT. Translated: CASSPSQGAKAFF.

The chain links TRBV18 to TRBJ1-1; TRBD1 might be the D (5 bases). The V gene lost 1 base and the J gene lost 3 bases, with 9 bases spanning the gap. This CDR3 contains 14 residues. Germline V gives CDR1 KGHSH, CDR2 LQKENI. CDR3 DNA sequence: TGTGCCAGCTCACCACGGGGCTTGGACACTGAAGCTTTCTTT. It codes for CASSPRGLDTEAFF.

This sequence joins TRBV7-9 and TRBJ1-6; D not certain. CDR3 length equals 12 residues. CDR1 and CDR2 (germline): SEHNR, FQNEAQ (reference sequence). V was cut by 5 bases and J by 7 bases, with 6 bases left in between. The CDR3 DNA follows: TGTGCCAGCAGCCCACAAAATTCACCCCTCCACTTT. Translation gives CASSPQNSPLHF.

This sequence joins TRBV30 and TRBJ2-5, with D maybe TRBD1 (5 bases). V gave up 6 bases and J gave up 5 bases, with 22 bases separating them. In germline, CDR1 is GTSNPN, CDR2 SVGIG (reference sequence). The CDR3 is made up of 15 amino acids. In DNA form, the CDR3 reads TGTGCCTGCAGGGTCGGGCTAGTCGTCCGCGAGACCCAGTACTTC. It yields the protein CACRVGLVVRETQYF.

This clone was seen once. The chain combines TRBV9 with TRBJ2-2; 8 bases are shared with TRBD2. V was pared by 0 bases and J by 6 bases, with 7 bases of the junction left unmatched. The CDR3 sequence is 16 residues long. Germline V gene data show CDR1 as SGDLS and CDR2 as YYNGEE. The CDR3 DNA is TGTGCCAGCAGCGTAGTTGTAGCGGGATCGGCCGGGGAGCTGTTTTTT. Translating gives CASSVVVAGSAGELFF.

This CDR3 reads CASGGSLSAGGLVETQYF. For the CDR3, the DNA is TGTGCTAGTGGGGGCTCACTAAGCGCGGGGGGGCTGGTTGAGACCCAGTACTTC. J is TRBJ2-5 and V is TRBV12-5, with TRBD2 matching over 9 bases. The trim removed 6 bases at V and 5 bases at J, leaving 19 bases unmatched. The CDR3 sequence is 18 residues long. CDR1 and CDR2 (germline): LGHNT, FRNRAP.

This clone was counted a few times. The chain combines TRBV5-4 with TRBJ2-5; 8 bases align to TRBD2. The CDR3 spans 16 residues. V lost 5 bases and J lost 3; bases outside the gene matches: 12. Germline assignment: CDR1 SGHNT and CDR2 YYREEE (reference sequence). As DNA, the CDR3 is TGTGCCAGCAGTCTTAAAGCGGGAGCGGTAAAAGAGACCCAGTACTTC. Protein: CASSLKAGAVKETQYF.

The CDR3 bases are TGTGCCAGCCAGGGGAACACTGAAGCTTTCTTT. Protein sequence: CASQGNTEAFF. J is TRBJ1-1 and V is TRBV7-9; a possible D gene is TRBD1 (5 bases). This CDR3 contains 11 residues. V was cut by 8 bases and J by 1 base, with 5 bases left in between. CDR1 is SEHNR, CDR2 FQNEAQ, per germline (reference sequence).

The V gene is TRBV19, the J gene TRBJ1-4; TRBD1 is a possible D gene (6 bases). The length of the CDR3 is 14 residues. Germline V gene lookup returns CDR1 LNHDA and CDR2 SQIVND (reference sequence). V shed 5 bases and J shed 5 bases, with 12 bases lying between them. The CDR3 protein is CASSWTERNEKLFF. In nucleotides, the CDR3 is TGTGCCAGTAGTTGGACAGAACGGAATGAAAAACTGTTTTTT.

The V and J genes are TRBV11-3 and TRBJ2-3; 15 nucleotides agree with TRBD2. With V trimmed by 0 bases and J by 15 bases, 7 bases remained unmatched. The germline gives CDR1 SGHNT, CDR2 YENEEA. This CDR3 spans 15 amino acids. The CDR3 sequence: CASSLEGLAGGTLYF. The CDR3 DNA follows: TGTGCCAGCAGCTTAGAGGGACTAGCGGGGGGAACGCTCTATTTT.

This clone occurred once. This sequence joins TRBV28 and TRBJ2-5; D perhaps matches TRBD2 (5 bases). The germline V gene has CDR1 MDHEN and CDR2 SYDVKM. V shed 5 bases and J shed 7 bases, with 14 bases lying between them. CDR3 size: 13 residues. The CDR3 loop reads CASSTQARGTQYF. CDR3 bases: TGTGCCAGCAGTACTCAAGCTCGGGGGACCCAGTACTTC.

The CDR3 region has the DNA TGTGCCAGCACCACGACCACAGGAATTCTAGGCTACACCTTC. Translation: CASTTTTGILGYTF. The rearrangement links TRBV5-6 to TRBJ1-2; D might be TRBD1 (5 bases). This CDR3 is built from 14 residues. Germline V gene sequence: CDR1 SGHDT, CDR2 YYEEEE. V was cut by 6 bases and J by 8 bases, with 20 bases left in between.

V usage is TRBV9 and J usage is TRBJ2-7, with D tentatively TRBD1 (5 bases). Germline V gene lookup returns CDR1 SGDLS and CDR2 YYNGEE. The germline V and J ends were trimmed by 2 bases and 3 bases, with 15 bases remaining between them. The length of the CDR3 is 15 residues. The CDR3 reads CASSVGEGVGYEQYF. The CDR3, as DNA: TGTGCCAGCAGCGTCGGTGAAGGGGTGGGCTACGAGCAGTACTTC.

V usage is TRBV18 and J usage is TRBJ2-1; TRBD2 aligns across 10 bases. With 0 bases clipped from V and 4 bases from J, the junction kept 3 bases outside the gene matches. The CDR3 runs to 16 residues. Germline V gene sequence: CDR1 KGHSH, CDR2 LQKENI. CDR3 in DNA: TGTGCCAGCTCACCACCCCCGGGACTAGCGTACAATGAGCAGTTCTTC. It is translated as CASSPPPGLAYNEQFF.

This clone was observed a handful of times. The CDR3 loop is CASSIARGTNYGYTF. DNA of the CDR3: TGTGCCAGTAGTATAGCTAGGGGGACCAACTATGGCTACACCTTC. The V and J genes are TRBV19 and TRBJ1-2; a weak D match, TRBD1 (6 bases). V lost 1 base, J lost 2 bases, and 11 bases lay in between. CDR1 and CDR2 from the germline V gene are LNHDA and SQIVND (reference sequence). The CDR3 is 15 residues long.

This chain uses TRBV15 with TRBJ2-7; D perhaps matches TRBD1 (6 bases). The CDR3 spans 15 residues. Germline V gene lookup returns CDR1 LNHNV and CDR2 YYDKDF (reference sequence). V lost 3 bases to trimming and J lost 0 bases, with 12 bases between them. The CDR3 spells CATSRDLQGSYEQYF. The CDR3 DNA sequence: TGTGCCACCAGCAGGGATCTACAGGGCTCCTACGAGCAGTACTTC.

This chain links TRBV5-4 with TRBJ2-7; a possible D gene is TRBD1 (6 bases). The V gene's germline CDR1 is SGHNT and CDR2 YYREEE (reference sequence). This CDR3 comprises 14 residues. Trimming removed 4 bases at V and 2 bases at J, with 13 bases between. DNA for the CDR3: TGTGCCAGCAGCCGTGACAGGCGACCCTACGAGCAGTACTTC. Amino acid sequence: CASSRDRRPYEQYF.

The gene calls are TRBV7-3 and TRBJ1-1; TRBD1 matches 7 bases. CDR3 length equals 14 residues. Germline V gene lookup returns CDR1 SGHTA and CDR2 FQGTGA. V trimming: 5 bases; J trimming: 5 bases; junction bases outside the gene matches: 8. The CDR3 region is CASSPRDRKTEAFF. The CDR3 nucleotides read TGTGCCAGCAGCCCACGGGACAGAAAGACTGAAGCTTTCTTT.

V is TRBV29-1 and J is TRBJ1-2; a weak D match, TRBD1 (6 bases). This CDR3 region has 11 residues. V lost 4 bases and J lost 5, with 8 bases in between. CDR1 is SQVTM, CDR2 ANQGSEA, per germline. The CDR3 protein is CSVAGVYGYTF. The CDR3 coding sequence is TGCAGCGTTGCAGGGGTATATGGCTACACCTTC.

The chain employs TRBV30 and TRBJ1-2, with TRBD1 matching 7 bases. CDR1 and CDR2 from the germline V gene are GTSNPN and SVGIG (reference sequence). J was trimmed by 2 bases and V by 2 bases; bases with no gene match: 8. This CDR3 has 15 amino acids. The CDR3 bases are TGTGCCTGGAGTAGACCGGGACAGACCAACTATGGCTACACCTTC. Protein: CAWSRPGQTNYGYTF. The full variable domain, its missing parts supplied by reference TRBV30 and TRBJ1-2, is SQTIHQWPATLVQPVGSPLSLECTVEGTSNPNLYWYRQAAGRGLQLLFYSVGIGQISSEVPQNLSASRPQDRQFILSSKKLLLSDSGFYLCAWSRPGQTNYGYTFGSGTRLTVV.

This clone is a singleton in its sample. This chain connects TRBV7-2 to TRBJ2-7; D is perhaps TRBD2 (6 bases). The CDR3 is 15 residues long. CDR1 is SGHTA and CDR2 is FQGNSA in the germline V gene. Trimming took 0 bases from V and 5 from J, leaving 14 bases between them. The CDR3 DNA reads as TGTGCCAGCAGCTTAGCGCATCAGGGACTCCACGAGCAGTACTTC. Protein sequence: CASSLAHQGLHEQYF.

The chain joins TRBV7-9 to TRBJ2-1; unclear D gene. The germline V gene has CDR1 SEHNR and CDR2 FQNEAQ (reference sequence). V was pared by 2 bases and J by 4 bases, with 12 bases between. CDR3 length: 15 residues. The CDR3 nucleotides read TGTGCCAGCAGCTTACTCGGGTCGGAATACAATGAGCAGTTCTTC. This gives the protein CASSLLGSEYNEQFF.